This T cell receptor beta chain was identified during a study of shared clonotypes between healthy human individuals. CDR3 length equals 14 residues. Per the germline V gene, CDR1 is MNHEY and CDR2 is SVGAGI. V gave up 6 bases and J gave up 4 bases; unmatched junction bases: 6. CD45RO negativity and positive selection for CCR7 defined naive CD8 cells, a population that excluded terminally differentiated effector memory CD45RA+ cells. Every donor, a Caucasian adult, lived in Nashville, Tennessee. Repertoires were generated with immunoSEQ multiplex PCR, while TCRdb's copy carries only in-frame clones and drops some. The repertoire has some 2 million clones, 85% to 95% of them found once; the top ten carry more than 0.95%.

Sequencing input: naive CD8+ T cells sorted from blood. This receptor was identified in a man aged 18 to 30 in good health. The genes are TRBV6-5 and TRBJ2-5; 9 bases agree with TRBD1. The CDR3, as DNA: TGTGCCAGCAGCACAGGGGGCGCTCCAGAGACCCAGTACTTC. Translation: CASSTGGAPETQYF.